Presented here are 5 T cell receptor beta chains from one specimen sequenced in a study of CD8 T cells in Susac syndrome. Random hexamers were used to reverse transcribe the RNA input (about 0.5 to 1 ug). MiXCR, run by TCRdb on the immunoSEQ multiplex PCR reads, gives a single entry per CDR3 protein. The top ten clones hold 0.1% of a sample with about 190,000 distinct CDR3 sequences, approximately 93% of them seen once. Material: CD4+ T cells from PBMCs. The receptors were sampled from a human donor in good health.

The chain employs TRBV6-1 and TRBJ1-2; perhaps TRBD1 as D (6 bases). Trimming took 3 bases from V and 5 from J, leaving 10 bases between them. The CDR3 totals 13 residues. The germline V gene encodes CDR1 MNHNS and CDR2 SASEGT. CDR3 in DNA: TGTGCCAGCAGTGAGGGGGGCTGGTATGGCTACACCTTC. It codes for CASSEGGWYGYTF.

The chain employs TRBV19 and TRBJ2-6; the match to TRBD1 covers 7 bases. This CDR3 has 18 amino acids. Per germline, CDR1 LNHDA and CDR2 SQIVND (reference sequence). V shed 6 bases, J shed 0 bases, and the junction held 11 bases outside the gene matches. CDR3 loop: CASSRDRAAFSGANVLTF. The CDR3 DNA follows: TGTGCCAGTAGCCGGGACAGAGCAGCATTCTCTGGGGCCAACGTCCTGACTTTC.

The CDR3 loop reads CASSLYLGVNEKLFF. CDR3 DNA: TGTGCCAGCAGCCTCTACTTAGGAGTGAATGAAAAACTGTTTTTT. The chain uses TRBV7-9 and TRBJ1-4, with D unclear. Trimming stripped 5 bases from V and 5 bases from J, with 15 bases between. This CDR3 contains 15 residues. Germline CDR1 SEHNR, CDR2 FQNEAQ (reference sequence).

The chain carries TRBV11-1 and TRBJ1-5, with TRBD1 as a possible D gene (5 bases). Germline V gene sequence: CDR1 SGHAT, CDR2 FQDESV (reference sequence). Deletions cut 3 bases from V and 7 bases from J, with 10 bases between. The CDR3 runs to 13 residues. CDR3 sequence reads: CASSFRVGQPQHF. DNA for the CDR3: TGTGCCAGCAGCTTCAGGGTTGGACAGCCCCAGCATTTT. The whole variable domain, filled in from reference TRBV11-1 and TRBJ1-5, reads EAEVAQSPRYKITEKSQAVAFWCDPISGHATLYWYRQILGQGPELLVQFQDESVVDDSQLPKDRFSAERLKGVDSTLKIQPAELGDSAMYLCASSFRVGQPQHFGDGTRLSIL.

CDR3 in amino acids: CAWSSSLDEQFF. The CDR3 nucleotides read TGTGCCTGGAGTAGTTCTCTTGATGAGCAGTTCTTC. J is TRBJ2-1 and V is TRBV30; D gene uncertain. In germline, CDR1 is GTSNPN, CDR2 SVGIG (reference sequence). Between the trimmed V and J ends, which lost 2 bases and 8 bases, there was a span of 10 bases. CDR3 length equals 12 residues.